This is a list of T cell receptor beta chains from one sample in a study of blood T cell repertoires in COVID-19. TCRdb's copy holds only in-frame clones and misses some; the assay was immunoSEQ multiplex PCR. Among 150,000 or so clones, 70% to 80% were seen once, and the ten largest hold around 8%. Sequenced: peripheral blood. Receptor source: a woman aged 60 to 75 with COVID-19, enrolled during active disease. Each CDR3 is given with its conserved first and last residue. D genes are given only for firm matches. Clone sizes are given selectively: once, few, many, or a class where the clone is expanded.

size	J	V	D	CDR3	DNA
NA	TRBJ1-3	TRBV6-5	TRBD1	CASGDRLGNTIYF	TGTGCCAGTGGGGACAGGTTGGGAAACACCATATATTTT
NA	TRBJ1-4	TRBV28	TRBD1	CASMNRGEKLFF	TGTGCCAGCATGAACAGGGGTGAAAAACTGTTTTTT
once	TRBJ2-7	TRBV7-6	NA	CASSPGLGGDYEQYF	TGTGCCAGCAGCCCCGGCCTGGGCGGGGACTACGAGCAGTACTTC
NA	TRBJ1-2	TRBV4-3	NA	CASSQDFSWTVYGYTF	TGCGCCAGCAGCCAAGATTTTTCGTGGACAGTCTATGGCTACACCTTC
NA	TRBJ2-5	TRBV19	NA	CASRRGGQETQYF	TGTGCCAGTAGGCGGGGCGGTCAAGAGACCCAGTACTTC
NA	TRBJ1-2	TRBV4-3	NA	CASSQELAVPNYGYTF	TGCGCCAGCAGCCAAGAGTTGGCAGTTCCTAACTATGGCTACACCTTC
few	TRBJ1-5	TRBV7-2	NA	CASSPGVGGTQHF	TGTGCCAGCAGCCCCGGCGTAGGAGGGACCCAGCATTTT
NA	TRBJ2-5	TRBV7-3	NA	CASSSRPGELETQYF	TGTGCCAGCAGCTCAAGGCCAGGGGAGCTGGAGACCCAGTACTTC
NA	TRBJ1-6	TRBV14	NA	CASSQAGRRIFNSPLHF	TGTGCCAGCAGCCAAGCTGGTCGCAGGATTTTTAATTCACCCCTCCACTTT
few	TRBJ1-4	TRBV9	TRBD1	CASSARTGFETNEKLFF	TGTGCCAGCAGCGCGCGGACAGGGTTTGAGACTAATGAAAAACTGTTTTTT
NA	TRBJ2-5	TRBV2	TRBD2	CALAGGGTQYF	TGTGCCCTAGCGGGGGGCGGGACCCAGTACTTC
NA	TRBJ2-2	TRBV5-5	NA	CASSLDTPSAGELFF	TGTGCCAGCAGCTTGGATACACCGAGCGCCGGGGAGCTGTTTTTT
once	TRBJ1-6	TRBV7-2	NA	CASSLAQRYNSPLHF	TGTGCCAGCAGCTTAGCTCAGCGATATAATTCACCCCTCCACTTT
NA	TRBJ2-7	TRBV6-6	NA	CASSYLGRYEQYF	TGTGCCAGCAGTTACCTTGGGAGATACGAGCAGTACTTC
NA	TRBJ2-7	TRBV6-5	NA	CASRGGDGSYEQYF	TGTGCTTCAAGGGGGGGGGATGGTTCCTACGAGCAGTACTTC
NA	TRBJ1-5	TRBV24-1	TRBD1	CATSDAGTGTNQPQHF	TGTGCCACCAGTGACGCCGGGACAGGTACAAATCAGCCCCAGCATTTT
NA	TRBJ1-1	TRBV28	NA	CASSLQIPLNTEAFF	TGTGCCAGCAGTTTGCAGATCCCCTTGAACACTGAAGCTTTCTTT
NA	TRBJ2-2	TRBV7-3	NA	CASSRQANTGELFF	TGTGCCAGCAGCCGCCAGGCGAACACCGGGGAGCTGTTTTTT
few	TRBJ2-3	TRBV5-4	TRBD2	CASSLAGRGGTDTQYF	TGTGCCAGCAGCTTGGCGGGTAGGGGAGGGACAGATACGCAGTATTTT
once	TRBJ2-1	TRBV27	NA	CASSFRGRSEQFF	TGTGCCAGCAGTTTCAGGGGTCGGAGTGAGCAGTTCTTC
NA	TRBJ2-7	TRBV28	NA	CASMGGPLLEQYF	TGTGCCAGCATGGGCGGGCCCCTTCTCGAGCAGTACTTC
few	TRBJ1-2	TRBV6-2/TRBV6-3	NA	CASSYSGPANYGYTF	TGTGCCAGCAGTTACTCGGGGCCAGCTAACTATGGCTACACCTTC
few	TRBJ2-5	TRBV5-8	NA	CASSSQGGQETQYF	TGTGCCAGCAGCAGTCAGGGAGGCCAAGAGACCCAGTACTTC
NA	TRBJ2-2	TRBV6-6	TRBD2	CASSLAGVNTGELFF	TGTGCCAGCAGTTTAGCGGGGGTGAACACCGGGGAGCTGTTTTTT
NA	TRBJ1-6	TRBV5-1	NA	CASSLEVGSNSPLHF	TGCGCCAGCAGCTTGGAGGTGGGGAGTAATTCACCCCTCCACTTT
few	TRBJ2-6	TRBV28	TRBD1	CASKSGDRVLSGANVLTF	TGTGCCAGCAAATCGGGGGACAGGGTTCTTTCCGGGGCCAACGTCCTGACTTTC